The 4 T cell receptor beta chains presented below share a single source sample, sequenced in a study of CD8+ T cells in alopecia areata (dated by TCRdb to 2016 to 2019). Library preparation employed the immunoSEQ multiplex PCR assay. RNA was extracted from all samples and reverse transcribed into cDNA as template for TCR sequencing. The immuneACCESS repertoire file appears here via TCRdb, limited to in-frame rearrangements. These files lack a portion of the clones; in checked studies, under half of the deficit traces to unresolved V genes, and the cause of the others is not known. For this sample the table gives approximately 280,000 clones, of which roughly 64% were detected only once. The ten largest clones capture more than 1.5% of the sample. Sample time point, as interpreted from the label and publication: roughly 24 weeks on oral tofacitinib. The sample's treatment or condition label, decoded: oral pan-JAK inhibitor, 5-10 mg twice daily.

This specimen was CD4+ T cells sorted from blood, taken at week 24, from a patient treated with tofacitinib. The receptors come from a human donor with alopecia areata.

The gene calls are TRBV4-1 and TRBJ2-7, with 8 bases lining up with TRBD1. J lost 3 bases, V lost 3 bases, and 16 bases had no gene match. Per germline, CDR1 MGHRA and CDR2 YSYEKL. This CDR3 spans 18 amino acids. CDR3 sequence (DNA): TGCGCCAGCAGCCAGGCAGTGGTGCAGGGGGCGAATGTCTACGAGCAGTACTTC. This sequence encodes CASSQAVVQGANVYEQYF.

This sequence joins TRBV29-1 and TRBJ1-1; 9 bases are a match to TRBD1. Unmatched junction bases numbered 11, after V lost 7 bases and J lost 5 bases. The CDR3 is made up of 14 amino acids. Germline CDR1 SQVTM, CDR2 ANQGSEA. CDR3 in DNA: TGCAGCGCCTCTAGGGACAGGGAGGGGACTGAAGCTTTCTTT. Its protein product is CSASRDREGTEAFF.

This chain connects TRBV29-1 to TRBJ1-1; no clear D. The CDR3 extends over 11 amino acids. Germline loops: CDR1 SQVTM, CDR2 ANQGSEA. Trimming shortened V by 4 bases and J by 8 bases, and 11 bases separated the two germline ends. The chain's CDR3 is CSVGHGGEAFF. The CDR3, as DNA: TGCAGCGTTGGACACGGTGGCGAAGCTTTCTTT.

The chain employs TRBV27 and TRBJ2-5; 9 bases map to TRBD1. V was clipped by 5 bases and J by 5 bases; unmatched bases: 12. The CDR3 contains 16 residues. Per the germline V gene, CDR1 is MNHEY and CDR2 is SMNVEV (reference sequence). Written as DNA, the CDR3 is TGTGCCAGCAGTCAACTACAATACAGGGGGCGTGAGACCCAGTACTTC. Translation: CASSQLQYRGRETQYF.